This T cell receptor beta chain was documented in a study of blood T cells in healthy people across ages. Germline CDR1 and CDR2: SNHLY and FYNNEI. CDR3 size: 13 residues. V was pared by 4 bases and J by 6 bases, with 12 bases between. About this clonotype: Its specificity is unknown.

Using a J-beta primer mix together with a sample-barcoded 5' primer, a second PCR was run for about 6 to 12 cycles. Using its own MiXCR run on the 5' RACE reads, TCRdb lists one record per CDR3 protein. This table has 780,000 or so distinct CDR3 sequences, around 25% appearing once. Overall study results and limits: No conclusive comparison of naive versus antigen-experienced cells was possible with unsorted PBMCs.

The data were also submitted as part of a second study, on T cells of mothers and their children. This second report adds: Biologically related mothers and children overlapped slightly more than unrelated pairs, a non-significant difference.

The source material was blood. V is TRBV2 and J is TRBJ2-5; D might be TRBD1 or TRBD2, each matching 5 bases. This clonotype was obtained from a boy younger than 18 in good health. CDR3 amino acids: CASSGGQGQTQYF. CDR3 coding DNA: TGTGCCAGCAGTGGTGGGCAGGGACAGACCCAGTACTTC.